This entry lists 5 T cell receptor beta chains sequenced from one sample in a study of vaccination and CD4 T cells after COVID-19. Cultured CD4+ T cells had their DNA profiled by the Oncomine TCR Beta short-read assay. TCRdb itself ran the PCR reads through MiXCR, one entry per CDR3 protein. The sample has 9,500 to 15,000 distinct CDR3 sequences, 45% to 50% seen once. These receptors' targets are unknown. Treatment here: approximately nine-day PBMC culture with coronavirus spike peptide pools or control peptides (ViraFEST assay). The sequencing sample was made of CD4+ T cells from blood, cultured in vitro. These TCRs come from a human donor who had recovered from COVID-19.

This clonotype turned up a few times. The chain has TRBV7-9 and TRBJ2-3; 8 bases are shared with TRBD2. The V segment lost 5 bases and the J segment 2 bases; nucleotides outside the gene matches: 12. The CDR3 is 17 amino acids. From germline, CDR1 is SEHNR and CDR2 FQNEAQ (reference sequence). This chain's CDR3 is CASSPRTSWDLTDTQYF. The CDR3 DNA is TGTGCCAGCAGCCCCCGGACTAGCTGGGATCTCACAGATACGCAGTATTTT.

There are a few counts of this clonotype. This chain uses TRBV10-3 with TRBJ2-1; D may be TRBD2 (5 bases). The CDR3 covers 15 residues. Trimming left V 6 bases short and J 0 bases short, with 12 bases between. The germline V gene encodes CDR1 ENHRY and CDR2 SYGVKD. CDR3 nucleotide sequence: TGTGCCATCAGCGAGGGCCCTCTCTCCTACAATGAGCAGTTCTTC. Translated: CAISEGPLSYNEQFF.

For the CDR3, the DNA is TGTGCCAGTAGCGCGGGGGGTTCGGTGGGGTCTCAGCCCCAGCATTTT. Amino acids: CASSAGGSVGSQPQHF. J is TRBJ1-5 and V is TRBV19, with D possibly being TRBD1 (5 bases). The germline gives CDR1 LNHDA, CDR2 SQIVND (reference sequence). Trimming shortened V by 6 bases and J by 6 bases, and 21 bases separated the two germline ends. The CDR3 length is 16 residues.

The V call is TRBV2, the J call TRBJ1-6; D might be TRBD1 (6 bases). The CDR3 contains 13 residues. Germline V gives CDR1 SNHLY, CDR2 FYNNEI. The V end was cut by 7 bases, the J end by 8 bases, with 12 bases between. The CDR3 protein is CASMGAVYSPLHF. CDR3 DNA: TGTGCCAGCATGGGGGCCGTGTATTCACCCCTCCACTTT.

This chain joins TRBV24-1 and TRBJ2-7; 9 nucleotides align to TRBD2. The CDR3 has 13 residues. V lost 8 bases, J lost 7 bases, and 8 bases stayed unmatched. Germline CDR1 KGHDR, CDR2 SFDVKD. The CDR3 is CATTSGDPREQYF. The CDR3 DNA reads as TGTGCCACCACTAGCGGGGACCCTCGGGAGCAGTACTTC.